Listed below are T cell receptor beta chains from one sample, sequenced in a study of blood T cell repertoires in COVID-19. Here immunoSEQ multiplex PCR was the method, and the copy in TCRdb shows in-frame clones only, minus some. The table has 53,000 or so clones, about 86% seen once. Sequenced input: peripheral blood. Receptor source: a man between 65 and 80 years old with active COVID-19. Both conserved end residues are trimmed from each CDR3. Each record gives: V gene, J gene, CDR3 protein.

>TRBV6-5|TRBJ1-1
ASSSAGGTEAF
>TRBV9|TRBJ2-7
ASSVGAGAEGEQY
>TRBV18|TRBJ2-5
ASSLTSLKETQY
>TRBV5-1|TRBJ1-2
ASSLTGTYGYT
>TRBV5-1|TRBJ2-2
ASSSPDRAGELF
>TRBV6-2/TRBV6-3|TRBJ2-7
ASSYGTSDYYEQY
>TRBV7-9|TRBJ2-3
ASRDKGTDTQY
>TRBV2|TRBJ1-5
ASSDWTGYQPQH
>TRBV7-8|TRBJ2-7
ASSLETGVKIASYEQY
>TRBV18|TRBJ1-2
ASSGTTNGANYGYT
>TRBV11-3|TRBJ1-1
ASSLGAEAF
>TRBV6-2/TRBV6-3|TRBJ2-1
ASSPNGPGVHEQF
>TRBV6-2/TRBV6-3|TRBJ1-6
ASSRGIGNSPLH
>TRBV24-1|TRBJ1-4
ATSDSGGDEKLF
>TRBV6-2/TRBV6-3|TRBJ2-7
ASSYSTGQYSYEQY
>TRBV6-2/TRBV6-3|TRBJ1-1
ASSDNSGGENTEAF
>TRBV5-5|TRBJ1-1
ASSLGTGGGTEAF
>TRBV9|TRBJ1-1
ASSVGGQLNTEAF
>TRBV5-1|TRBJ1-1
ASSTTGIGTEAF
>TRBV6-2/TRBV6-3|TRBJ2-7
ASSPDREQPRQQY
>TRBV5-1|TRBJ2-1
ASSHTSGGPGEQF
>TRBV6-5|TRBJ2-1
ASSSGAAYNEQF
>TRBV12-5|TRBJ2-3
ASGPPYSTDTQY
>TRBV18|TRBJ2-2
ASSPTPVSGGTNTGELF
>TRBV11-1|TRBJ1-1
ASSLTGGTEAF
>TRBV12-5|TRBJ1-5
ASGERTNQPQH
>TRBV2|TRBJ1-6
ASSLGQGISPLH